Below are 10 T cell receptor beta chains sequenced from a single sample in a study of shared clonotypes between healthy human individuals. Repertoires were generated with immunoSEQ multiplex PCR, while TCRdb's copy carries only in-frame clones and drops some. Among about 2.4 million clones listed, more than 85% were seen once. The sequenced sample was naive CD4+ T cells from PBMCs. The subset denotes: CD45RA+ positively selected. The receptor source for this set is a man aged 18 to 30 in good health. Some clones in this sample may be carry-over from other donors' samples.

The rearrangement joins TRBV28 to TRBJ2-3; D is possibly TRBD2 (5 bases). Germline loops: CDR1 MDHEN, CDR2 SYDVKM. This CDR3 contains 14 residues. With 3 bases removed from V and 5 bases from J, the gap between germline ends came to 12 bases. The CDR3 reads CASSFALARDTQYF. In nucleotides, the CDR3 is TGTGCCAGCAGTTTCGCGCTAGCTCGAGATACGCAGTATTTT.

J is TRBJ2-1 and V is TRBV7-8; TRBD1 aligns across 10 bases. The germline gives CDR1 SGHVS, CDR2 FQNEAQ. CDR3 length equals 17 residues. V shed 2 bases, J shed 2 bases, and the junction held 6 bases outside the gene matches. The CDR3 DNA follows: TGTGCCAGCAGCTTAAGGACAGGGGGGTCGGCCTACAATGAGCAGTTCTTC. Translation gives CASSLRTGGSAYNEQFF.

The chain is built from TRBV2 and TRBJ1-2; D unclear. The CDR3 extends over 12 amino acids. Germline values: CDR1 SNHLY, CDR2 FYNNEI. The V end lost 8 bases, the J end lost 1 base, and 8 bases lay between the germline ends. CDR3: CASGQDNYGYTF. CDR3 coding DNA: TGTGCCAGCGGTCAAGATAACTATGGCTACACCTTC.

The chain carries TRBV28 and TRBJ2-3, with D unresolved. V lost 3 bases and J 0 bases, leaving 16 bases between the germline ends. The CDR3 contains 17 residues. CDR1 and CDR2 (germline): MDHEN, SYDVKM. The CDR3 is CASSFALGRTSTDTQYF. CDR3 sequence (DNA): TGTGCCAGCAGTTTCGCCCTTGGACGCACTAGCACAGATACGCAGTATTTT.

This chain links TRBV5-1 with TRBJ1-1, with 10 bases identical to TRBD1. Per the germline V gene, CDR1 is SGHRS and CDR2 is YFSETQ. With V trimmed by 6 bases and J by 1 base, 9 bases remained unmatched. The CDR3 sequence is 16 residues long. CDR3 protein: CASTPGTGAGNTEAFF. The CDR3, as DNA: TGCGCCAGCACCCCCGGGACAGGGGCCGGGAACACTGAAGCTTTCTTT.

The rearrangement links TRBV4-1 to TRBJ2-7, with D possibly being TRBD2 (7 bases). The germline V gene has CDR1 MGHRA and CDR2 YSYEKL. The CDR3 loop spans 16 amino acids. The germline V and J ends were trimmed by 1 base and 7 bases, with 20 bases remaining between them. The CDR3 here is CASSQGRGGVQREQYF. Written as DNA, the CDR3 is TGCGCCAGCAGCCAAGGAAGGGGGGGTGTACAGAGGGAGCAGTACTTC.

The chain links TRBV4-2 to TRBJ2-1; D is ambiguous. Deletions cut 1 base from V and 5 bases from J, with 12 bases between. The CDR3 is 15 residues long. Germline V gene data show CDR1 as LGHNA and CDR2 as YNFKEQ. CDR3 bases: TGTGCCAGCAGCCAAGGAATGCTAGGGCACAATGAGCAGTTCTTC. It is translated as CASSQGMLGHNEQFF.

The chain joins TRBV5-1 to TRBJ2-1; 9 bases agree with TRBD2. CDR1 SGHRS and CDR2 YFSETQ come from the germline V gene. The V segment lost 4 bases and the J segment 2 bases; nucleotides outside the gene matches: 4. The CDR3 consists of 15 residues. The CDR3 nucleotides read TGCGCCAGCAGCGCCCTAGCGGGACCCTACAATGAGCAGTTCTTC. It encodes CASSALAGPYNEQFF.

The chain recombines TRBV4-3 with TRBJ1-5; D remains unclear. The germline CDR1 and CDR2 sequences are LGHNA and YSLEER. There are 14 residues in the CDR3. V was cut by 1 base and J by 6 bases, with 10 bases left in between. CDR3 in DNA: TGCGCCAGCAGCCAAGGACGTTCGGGTCAGCCCCAGCATTTT. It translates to CASSQGRSGQPQHF.

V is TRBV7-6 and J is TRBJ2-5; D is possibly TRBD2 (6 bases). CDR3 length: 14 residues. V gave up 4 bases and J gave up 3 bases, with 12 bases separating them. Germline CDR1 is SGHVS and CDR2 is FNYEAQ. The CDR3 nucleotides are TGTGCCAGCAGCTGGGGAGGTACGAAAGAGACCCAGTACTTC. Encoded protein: CASSWGGTKETQYF.